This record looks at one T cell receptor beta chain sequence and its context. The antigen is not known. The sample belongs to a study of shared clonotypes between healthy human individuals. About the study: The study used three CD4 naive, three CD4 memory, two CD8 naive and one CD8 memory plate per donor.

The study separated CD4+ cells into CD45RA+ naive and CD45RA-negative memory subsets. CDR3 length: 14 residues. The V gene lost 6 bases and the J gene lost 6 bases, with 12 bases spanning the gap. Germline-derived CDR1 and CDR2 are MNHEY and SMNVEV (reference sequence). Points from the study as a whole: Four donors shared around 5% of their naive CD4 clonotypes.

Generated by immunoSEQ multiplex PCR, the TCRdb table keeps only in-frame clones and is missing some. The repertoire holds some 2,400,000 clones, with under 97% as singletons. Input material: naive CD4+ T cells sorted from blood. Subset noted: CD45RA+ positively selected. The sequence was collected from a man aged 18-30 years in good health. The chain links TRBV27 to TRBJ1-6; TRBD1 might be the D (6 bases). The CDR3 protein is CASSSGQPNSPLHF. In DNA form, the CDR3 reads TGTGCCAGCAGCTCCGGACAGCCTAATTCACCCCTCCACTTT.